This T cell receptor (beta chain) was captured by sequencing in a study of blood T cell repertoires in COVID-19. In the authors' methods: Quantification of nucleated cells was approximated via reference gene primer amplification. Using immunoSEQ multiplex PCR, the repertoire was profiled, and TCRdb retains in-frame clones only, with some absent. The D gene and trimming were derived from the DNA, and the V and J assignments and clone size from that table. This sample carries roughly 200,000 clones, about 91% of them seen once, and the ten largest clones take around 2.3%. Cohorts were based on clinical histories the participants reported. The CDR3 consists of 17 residues. V lost 3 bases to trimming and J lost 5 bases; unmatched junction nucleotides: 13. Germline V gene sequence: CDR1 SGDLS, CDR2 YYNGEE.

The specimen was PBMCs or T cells enriched from blood (not recorded which). The clonotype comes from a woman in her thirties or forties with acute COVID-19. The gene calls are TRBV9 and TRBJ1-1; 10 bases fit TRBD1. The CDR3 region is CASSGNRDRGLITEAFF. CDR3 DNA: TGTGCCAGCAGCGGTAACCGGGACAGGGGCTTGATAACTGAAGCTTTCTTT.